This T cell receptor (beta chain) appears in the sequencing data of a study of early T cells in non-severe SARS-CoV-2 infection. General study results and limits: VDJdb matching, biased toward anti-spike CD8 responses, missed private and CD4 specificities.

The protocol attached unique molecular identifiers to individual cDNA molecules. TCRdb reprocessed the 5' RACE reads with MiXCR, giving one entry per CDR3 protein. Of approximately 70,000 distinct CDR3 sequences in the sample, more than 3.5% were seen once. About this clonotype itself: Its matching antigen is unknown.

Germline V gene lookup returns CDR1 SGHTA and CDR2 FQGNSA. The CDR3 extends over 14 amino acids. With 4 bases clipped from V and 6 bases from J, the junction kept 4 bases outside the gene matches. The TCR originated in an adult who was a healthcare worker with PCR-confirmed SARS-CoV-2 infection or an uninfected control (not recorded which). The donor label of this sample is uncertain. The rearrangement links TRBV7-2 to TRBJ2-2; 8 nucleotides align to TRBD1. The source material was whole blood, sampled at baseline. The CDR3 coding sequence is TGTGCCAGCAGCTATCAGGGGGCGGCCGGGGAGCTGTTTTTT. Translation: CASSYQGAAGELFF.